The T cell receptor beta chain described here comes from a study of liver allograft versus peripheral blood T cells. Background on the study: Comparative analysis was performed on T cell receptor repertoires from transplanted livers and from recipients' peripheral blood.

V lost 4 bases and J lost 5, with 15 bases in between. Germline V gene sequence: CDR1 SGDLS, CDR2 YYNGEE. The CDR3 sequence is 14 residues long. TCRdb reprocessed the reads with MiXCR, giving one entry per CDR3 protein. The sample consists of 10,000 or so distinct CDR3 sequences, about a fifth of them appearing once. The sequence was collected from a human patient who had a liver transplant. Some T cells here may be from the graft donor. The V gene is TRBV9, the J gene TRBJ1-1, with a weak D call TRBD1 (5 bases). DNA for the CDR3: TGTGCCAGCAGCCTCCATCAGAGGGGAACTGAAGCTTTCTTT. Amino acid sequence: CASSLHQRGTEAFF.